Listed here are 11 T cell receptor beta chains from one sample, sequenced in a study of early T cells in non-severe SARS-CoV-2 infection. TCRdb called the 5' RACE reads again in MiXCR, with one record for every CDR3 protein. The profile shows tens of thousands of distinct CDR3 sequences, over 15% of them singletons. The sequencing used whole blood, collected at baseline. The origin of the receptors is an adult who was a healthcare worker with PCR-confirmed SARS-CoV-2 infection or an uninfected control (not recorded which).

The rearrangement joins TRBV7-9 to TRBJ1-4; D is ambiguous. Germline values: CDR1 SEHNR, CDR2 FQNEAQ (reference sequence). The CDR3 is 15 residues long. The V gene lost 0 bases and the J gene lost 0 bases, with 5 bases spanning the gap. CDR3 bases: TGTGCCAGCAGCTTAGCAGGAGCAACTAATGAAAAACTGTTTTTT. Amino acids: CASSLAGATNEKLFF.

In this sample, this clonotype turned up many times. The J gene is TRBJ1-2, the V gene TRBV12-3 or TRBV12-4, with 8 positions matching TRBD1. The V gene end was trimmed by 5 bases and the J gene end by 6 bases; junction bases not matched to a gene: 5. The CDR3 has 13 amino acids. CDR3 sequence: CASSGTGGHGYTF. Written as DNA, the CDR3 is TGTGCCAGCAGTGGGACAGGCGGGCATGGCTACACCTTC.

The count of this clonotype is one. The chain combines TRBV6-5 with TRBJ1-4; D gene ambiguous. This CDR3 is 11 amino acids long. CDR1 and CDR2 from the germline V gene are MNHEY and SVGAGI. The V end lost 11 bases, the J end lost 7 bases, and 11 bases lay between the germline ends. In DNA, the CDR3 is TGTGCCGTTAGGGAGGGTGAAAAACTGTTTTTT. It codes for CAVREGEKLFF.

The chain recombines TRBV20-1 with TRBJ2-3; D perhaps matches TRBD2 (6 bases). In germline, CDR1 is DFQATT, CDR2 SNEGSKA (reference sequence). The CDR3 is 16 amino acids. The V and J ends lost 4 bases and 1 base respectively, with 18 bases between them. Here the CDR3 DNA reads TGCAGTGCTACCCCACCGAGCGGGTTCGGCACAGATACGCAGTATTTT. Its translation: CSATPPSGFGTDTQYF.

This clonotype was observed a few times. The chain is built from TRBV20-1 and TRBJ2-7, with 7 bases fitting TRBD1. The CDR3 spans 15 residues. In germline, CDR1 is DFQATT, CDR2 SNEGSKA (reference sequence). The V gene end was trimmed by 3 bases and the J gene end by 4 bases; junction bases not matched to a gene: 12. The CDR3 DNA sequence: TGCAGTGCTAGGAGAGTGACAGGGCCCATTTACGAGCAGTACTTC. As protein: CSARRVTGPIYEQYF.

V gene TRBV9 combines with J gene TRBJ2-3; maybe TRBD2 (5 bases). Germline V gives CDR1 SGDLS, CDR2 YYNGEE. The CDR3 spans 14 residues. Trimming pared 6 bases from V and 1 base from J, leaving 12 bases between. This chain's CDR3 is CASTSAGRTDTQYF. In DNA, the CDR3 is TGTGCCAGCACCTCCGCGGGTCGCACAGATACGCAGTATTTT. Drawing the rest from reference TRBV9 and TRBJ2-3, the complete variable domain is DSGVTQTPKHLITATGQRVTLRCSPRSGDLSVYWYQQSLDQGLQFLIQYYNGEERAKGNILERFSAQQFPDLHSELNLSSLELGDSALYFCASTSAGRTDTQYFGPGTRLTVL.

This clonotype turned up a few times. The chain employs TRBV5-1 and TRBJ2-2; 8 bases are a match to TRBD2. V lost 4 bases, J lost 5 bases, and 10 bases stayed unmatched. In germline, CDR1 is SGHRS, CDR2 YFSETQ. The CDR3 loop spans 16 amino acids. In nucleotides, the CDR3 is TGCGCCAGCAGCCCGGGGGGGCTAGCGATAACCGGGGAGCTGTTTTTT. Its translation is CASSPGGLAITGELFF.

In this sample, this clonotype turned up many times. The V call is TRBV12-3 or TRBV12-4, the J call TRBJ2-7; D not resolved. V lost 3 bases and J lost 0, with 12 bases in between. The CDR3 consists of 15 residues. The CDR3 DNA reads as TGTGCCAGCAGTTTCTTCCCCCTCAGCTCCTACGAGCAGTACTTC. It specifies CASSFFPLSSYEQYF.

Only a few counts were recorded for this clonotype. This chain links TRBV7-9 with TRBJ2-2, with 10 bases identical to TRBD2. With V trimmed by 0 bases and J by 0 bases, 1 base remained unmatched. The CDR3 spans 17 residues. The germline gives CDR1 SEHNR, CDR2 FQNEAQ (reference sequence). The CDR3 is CASSLAGLAANTGELFF. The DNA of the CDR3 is TGTGCCAGCAGCTTAGCCGGACTAGCGGCGAACACCGGGGAGCTGTTTTTT.

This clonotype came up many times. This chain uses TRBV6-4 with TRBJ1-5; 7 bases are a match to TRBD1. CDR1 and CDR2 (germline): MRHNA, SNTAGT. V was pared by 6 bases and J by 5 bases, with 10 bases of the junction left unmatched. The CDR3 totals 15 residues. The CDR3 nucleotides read TGTGCCAGCAGGGTTACAGGGGTCAGGCATCAGCCCCAGCATTTT. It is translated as CASRVTGVRHQPQHF.

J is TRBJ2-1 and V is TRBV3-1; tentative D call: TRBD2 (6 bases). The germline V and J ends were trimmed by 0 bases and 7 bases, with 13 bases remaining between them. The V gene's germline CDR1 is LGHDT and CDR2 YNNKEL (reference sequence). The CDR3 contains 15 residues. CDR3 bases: TGTGCCAGCAGCCAAGAACTAGCCTGGTGGAATGAGCAGTTCTTC. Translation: CASSQELAWWNEQFF.